This T cell receptor beta chain was identified in a study of T cell responses to AZD1222 COVID-19 vaccine. Whole-study results and caveats: CD4 TCRs linked to vaccination spanned spike, dominating at 160-218 and 743-854. It was only after the peak T cell response that any repertoires were sampled. Seropositive at baseline were only five or six AZD1222 recipients. Reports say nearly half of spike-specific TCRs go after unmutated variant regions.

Repertoires were generated with immunoSEQ multiplex PCR, while TCRdb's copy carries only in-frame clones and drops some. The data contain roughly 110,000 clones, 90% of them singletons. The CDR3 covers 16 residues. The germline V gene has CDR1 SGHTA and CDR2 FQGNSA. Trimming took 1 base from V and 2 from J; bases not matched to a gene: 5. As for this clone: The antigen is undetermined.

The rearrangement uses TRBV7-2 and TRBJ2-5; 9 bases fit TRBD2. This specimen was peripheral blood, taken 28 days after the second AZD1222 dose. The clonotype comes from an adult who received the AZD1222 COVID-19 vaccine. CDR3 sequence reads: CASSLGGLAGQETQYF. The CDR3 region has the DNA TGTGCCAGCAGCTTAGGGGGCCTAGCGGGACAAGAGACCCAGTACTTC.